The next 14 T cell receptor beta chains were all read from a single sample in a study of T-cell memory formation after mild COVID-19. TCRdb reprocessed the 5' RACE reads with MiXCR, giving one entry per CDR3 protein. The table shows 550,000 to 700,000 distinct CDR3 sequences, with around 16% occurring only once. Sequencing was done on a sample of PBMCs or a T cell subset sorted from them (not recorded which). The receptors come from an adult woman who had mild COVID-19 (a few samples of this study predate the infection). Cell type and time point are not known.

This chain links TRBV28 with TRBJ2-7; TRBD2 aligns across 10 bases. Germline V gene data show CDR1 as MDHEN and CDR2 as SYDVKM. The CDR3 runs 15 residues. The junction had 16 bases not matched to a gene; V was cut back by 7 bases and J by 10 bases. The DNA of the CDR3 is TGTGCCAGCACCTCAACGGGCGCTAGCGGGAGAAATCAGTACTTC. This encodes CASTSTGASGRNQYF.

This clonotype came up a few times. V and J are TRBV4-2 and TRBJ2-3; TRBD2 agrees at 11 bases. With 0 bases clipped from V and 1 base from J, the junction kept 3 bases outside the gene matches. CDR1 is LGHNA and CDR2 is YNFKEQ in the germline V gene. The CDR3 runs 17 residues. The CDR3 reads CASSQELAGDRTDTQYF. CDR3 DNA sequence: TGTGCCAGCAGCCAAGAACTAGCGGGGGACCGCACAGATACGCAGTATTTT.

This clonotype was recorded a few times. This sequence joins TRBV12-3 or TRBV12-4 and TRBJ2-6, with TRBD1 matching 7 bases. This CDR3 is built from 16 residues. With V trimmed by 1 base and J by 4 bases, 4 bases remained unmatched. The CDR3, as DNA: TGTGCCAGCAGTTTAGGGGGGACAGCCGGGGCCAACGTCCTGACTTTC. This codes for CASSLGGTAGANVLTF.

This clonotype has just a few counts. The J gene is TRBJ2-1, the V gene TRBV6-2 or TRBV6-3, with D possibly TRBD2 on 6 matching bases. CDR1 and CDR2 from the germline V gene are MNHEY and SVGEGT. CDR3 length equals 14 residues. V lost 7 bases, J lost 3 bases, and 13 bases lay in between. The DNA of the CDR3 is TGTGCCAGCACGGGAGAAGACGTCTACAATGAGCAGTTCTTC. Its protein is CASTGEDVYNEQFF.

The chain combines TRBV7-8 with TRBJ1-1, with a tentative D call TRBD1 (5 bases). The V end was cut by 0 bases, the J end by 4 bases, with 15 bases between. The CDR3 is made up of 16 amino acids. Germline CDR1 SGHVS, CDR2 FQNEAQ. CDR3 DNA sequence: TGTGCCAGCAGCTTAGCGGCAGGGTTGTTGGGCACTGAAGCTTTCTTT. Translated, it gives CASSLAAGLLGTEAFF.

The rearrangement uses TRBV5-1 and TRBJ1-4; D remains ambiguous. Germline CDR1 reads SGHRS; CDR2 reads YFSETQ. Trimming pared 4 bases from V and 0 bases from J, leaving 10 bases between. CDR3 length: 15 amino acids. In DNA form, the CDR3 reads TGCGCCAGCAGCCAGGATGCTGCAACTAATGAAAAACTGTTTTTT. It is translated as CASSQDAATNEKLFF.

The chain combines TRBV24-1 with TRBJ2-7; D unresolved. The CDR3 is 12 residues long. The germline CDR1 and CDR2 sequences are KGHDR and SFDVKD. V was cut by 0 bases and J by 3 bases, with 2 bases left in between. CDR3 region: CATSDLSYEQYF. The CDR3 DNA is TGTGCCACCAGTGATTTGAGCTACGAGCAGTACTTC.

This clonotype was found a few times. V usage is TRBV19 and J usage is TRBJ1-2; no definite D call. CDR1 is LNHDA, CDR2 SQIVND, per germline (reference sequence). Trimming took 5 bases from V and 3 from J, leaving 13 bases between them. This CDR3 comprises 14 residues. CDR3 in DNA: TGTGCCAGTAGTCCTGGGCCTCGGGACTATGGCTACACCTTC. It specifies CASSPGPRDYGYTF.

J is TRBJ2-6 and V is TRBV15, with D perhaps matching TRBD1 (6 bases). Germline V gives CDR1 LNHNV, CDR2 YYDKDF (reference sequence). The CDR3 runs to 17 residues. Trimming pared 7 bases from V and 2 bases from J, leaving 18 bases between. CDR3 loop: CATIRDKGEAGANVLTF. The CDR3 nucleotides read TGTGCCACCATCCGGGACAAAGGGGAAGCTGGGGCCAACGTCCTGACTTTC.

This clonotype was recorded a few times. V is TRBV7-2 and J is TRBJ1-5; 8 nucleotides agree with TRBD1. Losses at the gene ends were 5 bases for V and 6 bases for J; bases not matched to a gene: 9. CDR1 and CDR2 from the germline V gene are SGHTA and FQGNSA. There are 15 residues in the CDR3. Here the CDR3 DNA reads TGTGCCAGCAGCGCAGGACAGGGCGGGGTTCAGCCCCAGCATTTT. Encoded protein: CASSAGQGGVQPQHF.

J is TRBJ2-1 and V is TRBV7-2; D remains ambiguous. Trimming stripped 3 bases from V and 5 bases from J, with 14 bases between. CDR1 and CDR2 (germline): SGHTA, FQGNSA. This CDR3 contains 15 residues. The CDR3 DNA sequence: TGTGCCAGCAGCTTGGGCACCCAATTAAACAATGAGCAGTTCTTC. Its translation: CASSLGTQLNNEQFF.

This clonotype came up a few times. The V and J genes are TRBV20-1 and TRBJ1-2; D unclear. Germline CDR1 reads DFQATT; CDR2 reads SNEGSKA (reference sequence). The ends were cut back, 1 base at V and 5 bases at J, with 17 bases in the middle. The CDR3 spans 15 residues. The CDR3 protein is CSARGQSGDPYGYTF. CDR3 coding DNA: TGCAGTGCTAGAGGGCAGAGCGGAGACCCGTATGGCTACACCTTC.

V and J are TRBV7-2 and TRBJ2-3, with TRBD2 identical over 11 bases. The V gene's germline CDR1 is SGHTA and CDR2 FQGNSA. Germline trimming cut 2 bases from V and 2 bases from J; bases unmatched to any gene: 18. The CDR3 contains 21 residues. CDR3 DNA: TGTGCCAGCAGCTTAATCGGGGCGCGGGCTAGCGGGAGGTTTTCCACAGATACGCAGTATTTT. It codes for CASSLIGARASGRFSTDTQYF.

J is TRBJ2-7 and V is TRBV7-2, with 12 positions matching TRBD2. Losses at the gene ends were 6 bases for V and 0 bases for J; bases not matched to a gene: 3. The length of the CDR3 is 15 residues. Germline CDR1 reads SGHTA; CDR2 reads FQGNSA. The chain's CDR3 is CASRLAGGHSYEQYF. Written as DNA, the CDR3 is TGTGCCAGCAGACTAGCGGGGGGCCACTCCTACGAGCAGTACTTC.